This T cell receptor (beta chain) was profiled in a study of blood T cell repertoires in COVID-19. Study in general: Sites across the United States, Italy and Spain contributed samples from acute and convalescent COVID-19. The cDNA or gDNA used as material had been derived from T cells, B-cell-depleted T cells, or PBMCs.

Germline-derived CDR1 and CDR2 are MDHEN and SYDVKM. The CDR3 totals 16 residues. V lost 6 bases, J lost 5 bases, and 19 bases lay in between. Clones were sequenced by immunoSEQ multiplex PCR, and TCRdb holds only the in-frame ones, with some missing. The table shows approximately 120,000 clones, with roughly four fifths occurring only once. The sequenced sample consisted of peripheral blood. The rearrangement links TRBV28 to TRBJ2-2; possibly TRBD2 for D (7 bases). The sequence came from a man aged 60-69 years with acute or convalescent COVID-19. As DNA, the CDR3 is TGTGCCAGCAGACCTCTCCGGGGGGCGCTAACCGGGGAGCTGTTTTTT. It specifies CASRPLRGALTGELFF.